This T cell receptor (beta chain) was observed in a study of blood T cell repertoires in COVID-19. CDR1 is GTSNPN and CDR2 is SVGIG in the germline V gene (reference sequence). V was cut by 3 bases and J by 0 bases, with 18 bases left in between. CDR3 size: 17 residues. Recovered status in Cohort 3 required two negative PCRs, clearance, or symptom resolution. Measured with immunoSEQ multiplex PCR; TCRdb has only the in-frame clones, and not every one. The repertoire holds about 390,000 clones, with 80% to 90% as singletons. The clonotype was recovered from a woman between 50 and 59 years old who had recovered from COVID-19. The sequencing input was PBMCs or T cells enriched from blood (not recorded which). This chain joins TRBV30 and TRBJ2-1; D may be TRBD2 (5 bases). The CDR3 loop reads CAWRALAILSSYNEQFF. The CDR3 region has the DNA TGTGCCTGGAGGGCGCTAGCTATCCTGAGCTCCTACAATGAGCAGTTCTTC.